The subject of this entry is one TCR beta chain. Which antigen it targets is not known. No base qualities exist here, and no much larger clone lies one base off it. Enrolling through a virtual design, the prospective study's participants ranged in age from roughly 18 to 100 years and lived across 24 United States geographic areas. Cohort assignment in the prospective study relied on participant-reported clinical history from a screening survey and a study questionnaire. ImmuneRACE Cohort 3 recovered participants were defined by two consecutive negative NP/OP PCR tests, healthcare professional clearance, or symptom resolution. In the prospective study, mobile phlebotomists collected whole blood, serum and a nasopharyngeal or oropharyngeal swab from each participant. Over an approximately 2-month period, participants in the prospective study had the option of providing additional blood draws and questionnaires. Before DNA extraction, blood samples from the prospective study were shipped at room temperature or frozen.

From the cysteine through the phenylalanine, the CDR3 covers 15 amino acids. The sequence is cut down to CDR3 DNA, 45 bases in frame from base 1. V loses 4 bases of germline sequence and J loses 1 base, and the interval between the two ends is 13 bases. CDR1 and CDR2 are read off the germline V gene (reference sequence) as SEHNR and FQNEAQ. These data belong to a study of blood T cell repertoires in COVID-19 (dated by TCRdb to about 2020). Context from the whole study: Collaborator samples came from the United States, Italy and Spain and covered acute and convalescent phases of COVID-19. The prospective study material was composed of cDNA or gDNA derived from T cells, B-cell-depleted T cells, or PBMCs. The dataset comprised deeply sampled blood TCRbeta repertoires from subjects exposed to, actively infected with, or recovered from COVID-19. The repertoires were released in a freely available public database intended as a resource for research on the immune response to SARS-CoV-2. Samples came from the ongoing ImmuneRACE study (first 160 participants) plus 1,254 subjects from 6 global collaborators. The sample metadata nearly always contained a de-identified subject ID, COVID-19 status, age in years and sex. Where available, HLA class I and class II types were taken from metadata supplied by the sample provider and were not determined by assay-based typing.

Overall study results and their limits: The amount of clinical and demographic metadata varied by source and participant and was provided uncurated.

The immunoSEQ Assay, a bias-controlled multiplex PCR, was used to amplify TCRbeta CDR3 regions from genomic DNA. Per the original workflow: The number of nucleated cells in each sample was estimated from the amplification of reference gene primers within the assay. To quantify the absolute abundance of each unique TCRbeta CDR3 rearrangement, sequence reads were collapsed and filtered. For each sample, productive Simpson clonality was calculated as the square root of Simpson's diversity index across productive rearrangements. Held by TCRdb, this immuneACCESS table contains in-frame sequences only and omits some clones. Under half of the omission traces to an unresolved V gene where checked; the cause of the rest is unknown. V and J calls and clone size are given by that table; D and trimming were obtained from the DNA. The sample has about 200,000 clones on record, 75% to 85% of them singletons. Over 9.5% of the sample comes from the top ten.

The TCR was taken from a man in his forties who had recovered from COVID-19. Input material: PBMCs or T cells enriched from blood (not recorded which). Recombination joined TRBV7-9 with TRBJ1-1; a tentative D match to TRBD1 spans 5 bases. The nucleotides are TGTGCCAGCAGCTCCCTCAGCGACAGGAACACTGAAGCTTTCTTT. It codes for CASSSLSDRNTEAFF.